This TCR beta chain was sequenced for a study of CD8 T cells in ankylosing spondylitis. The study, taken as a whole, reports: A motif in TCR beta, a set of roughly eight highly homologous variants, appeared characteristic of ankylosing spondylitis blood. The disease-linked clones had a CD8+ phenotype and low blood frequencies. Reportedly, disease-linked clones are significantly enriched in ankylosing spondylitis patients' matched synovial fluid.

TCRdb ran MiXCR on the 5' RACE reads and lists one entry per CDR3 protein. This sample has around 430,000 distinct CDR3 sequences, with about 15% found just once. This clonotype was seen more than once but under ten times. Its antigen is undetermined. CDR1 is SGHVS and CDR2 is FQNEAQ in the germline V gene. The CDR3 consists of 16 residues. Trimming at V came to 2 bases and at J to 1 base, leaving 5 bases not matched to a gene. This clonotype was obtained from a male donor with ankylosing spondylitis. Sequencing used blood, either unsorted or a sorted T cell fraction (not recorded which). The rearrangement uses TRBV7-8 and TRBJ1-1, with 9 nucleotides matching TRBD1. The CDR3 reads CASSLRGQGENTEAFF. The CDR3 DNA is TGTGCCAGCAGCTTAAGGGGACAGGGAGAGAACACTGAAGCTTTCTTT.